A single sample gave rise to the 3 T cell receptor beta chains below, sequenced in a study of blood T cell repertoires in COVID-19. Some clones are missing from TCRdb's copy, which holds only in-frame ones; the method was immunoSEQ multiplex PCR. The table includes about 270,000 clones, 75% to 95% detected once. Specimen: peripheral blood. These receptor sequences come from a person aged 18 to 35 with COVID-19, enrolled during active disease.

This sequence joins TRBV2 and TRBJ2-5, with D perhaps matching TRBD2 (5 bases). The V gene lost 1 base and the J gene lost 3 bases, with 12 bases spanning the gap. There are 15 residues in the CDR3. Looked up from germline, CDR1 is SNHLY and CDR2 is FYNNEI. CDR3: CASSEGGSGKETQYF. DNA for the CDR3: TGTGCCAGCAGTGAAGGCGGGTCTGGGAAAGAGACCCAGTACTTC.

This clone was recorded a few times. The chain uses TRBV2 and TRBJ1-5; 9 nucleotides agree with TRBD1. The CDR3 contains 14 residues. The germline V gene encodes CDR1 SNHLY and CDR2 FYNNEI. V trimming: 4 bases; J trimming: 2 bases; junction bases outside the gene matches: 0. The CDR3 region has the DNA TGTGCCAGCAGTGGGACAGGGGGCAATCAGCCCCAGCATTTT. Translated: CASSGTGGNQPQHF.

The chain is built from TRBV13 and TRBJ2-5, with 9 bases identical to TRBD1. Germline V lookup: CDR1 PRHDT, CDR2 FYEKMQ (reference sequence). With V trimmed by 5 bases and J by 5 bases, 12 bases remained unmatched. This CDR3 region has 16 residues. CDR3 loop: CASSLFRDRDGETQYF. The CDR3 DNA follows: TGTGCCAGCAGCCTTTTCCGGGACAGGGACGGCGAGACCCAGTACTTC.